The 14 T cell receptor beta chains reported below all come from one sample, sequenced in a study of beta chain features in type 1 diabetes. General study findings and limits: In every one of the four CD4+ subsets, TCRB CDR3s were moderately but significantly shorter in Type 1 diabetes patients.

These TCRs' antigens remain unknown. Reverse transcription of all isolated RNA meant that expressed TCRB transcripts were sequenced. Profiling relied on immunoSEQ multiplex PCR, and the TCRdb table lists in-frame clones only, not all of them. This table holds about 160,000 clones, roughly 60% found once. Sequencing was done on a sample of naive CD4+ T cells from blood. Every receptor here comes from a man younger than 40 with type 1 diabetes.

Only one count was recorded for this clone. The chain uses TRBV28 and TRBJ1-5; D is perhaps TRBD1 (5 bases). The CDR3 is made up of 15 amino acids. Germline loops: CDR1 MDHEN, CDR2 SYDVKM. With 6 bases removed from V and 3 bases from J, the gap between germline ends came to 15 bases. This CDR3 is CASSPLRGINQPQHF. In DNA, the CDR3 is TGTGCCAGCAGCCCCTTGAGGGGAATCAATCAGCCCCAGCATTTT.

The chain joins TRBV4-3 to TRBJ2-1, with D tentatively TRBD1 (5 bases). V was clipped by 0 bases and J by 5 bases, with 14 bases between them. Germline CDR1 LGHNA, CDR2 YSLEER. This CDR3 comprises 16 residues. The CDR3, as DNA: TGCGCCAGCAGCCAAGATGCTGGGTTAGGGGACAATGAGCAGTTCTTC. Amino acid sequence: CASSQDAGLGDNEQFF.

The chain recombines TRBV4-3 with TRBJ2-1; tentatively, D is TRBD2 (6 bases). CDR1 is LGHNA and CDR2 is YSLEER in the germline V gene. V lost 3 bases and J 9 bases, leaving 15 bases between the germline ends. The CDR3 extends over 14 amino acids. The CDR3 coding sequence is TGCGCCAGCAGCCAGGAAGGACTAAGGGCTGAGCAGTTCTTC. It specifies CASSQEGLRAEQFF.

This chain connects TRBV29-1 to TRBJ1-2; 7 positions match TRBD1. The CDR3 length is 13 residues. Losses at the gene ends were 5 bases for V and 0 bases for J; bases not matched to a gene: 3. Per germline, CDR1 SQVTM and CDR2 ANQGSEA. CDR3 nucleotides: TGCAGCGTTCACAGGGGAACTAACTATGGCTACACCTTC. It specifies CSVHRGTNYGYTF.

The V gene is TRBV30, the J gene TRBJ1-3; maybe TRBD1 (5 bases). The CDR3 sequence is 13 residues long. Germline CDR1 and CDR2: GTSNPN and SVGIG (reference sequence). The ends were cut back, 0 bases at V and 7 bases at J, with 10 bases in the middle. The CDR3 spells CAWSVSGGNTIYF. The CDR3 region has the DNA TGTGCCTGGAGTGTTTCGGGGGGTAACACCATATATTTT. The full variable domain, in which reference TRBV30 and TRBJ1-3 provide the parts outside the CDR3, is SQTIHQWPATLVQPVGSPLSLECTVEGTSNPNLYWYRQAAGRGLQLLFYSVGIGQISSEVPQNLSASRPQDRQFILSSKKLLLSDSGFYLCAWSVSGGNTIYFGEGSWLTVV.

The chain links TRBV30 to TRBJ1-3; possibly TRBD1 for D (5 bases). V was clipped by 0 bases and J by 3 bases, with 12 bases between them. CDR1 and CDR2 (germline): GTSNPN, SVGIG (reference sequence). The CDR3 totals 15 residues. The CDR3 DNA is TGTGCCTGGAGTGTCGGGTCAGGGAGTGGAAACACCATATATTTT. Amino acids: CAWSVGSGSGNTIYF.

This CDR3 is CASSPRTGRPSYSGANVLTF. The CDR3 DNA follows: TGTGCCAGCAGCCCGCGGACAGGTCGGCCTTCTTACTCTGGGGCCAACGTCCTGACTTTC. V and J are TRBV9 and TRBJ2-6, with TRBD1 matching 7 bases. This CDR3 has 20 residues. The germline CDR1 and CDR2 sequences are SGDLS and YYNGEE. The junction had 16 bases not matched to a gene; V was cut back by 4 bases and J by 0 bases.

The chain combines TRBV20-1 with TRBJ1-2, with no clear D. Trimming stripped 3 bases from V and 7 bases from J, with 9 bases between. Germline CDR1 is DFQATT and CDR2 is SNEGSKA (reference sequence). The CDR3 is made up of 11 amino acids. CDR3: CSASPTIGYTF. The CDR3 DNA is TGCAGTGCTAGTCCCACGATTGGCTACACCTTC.

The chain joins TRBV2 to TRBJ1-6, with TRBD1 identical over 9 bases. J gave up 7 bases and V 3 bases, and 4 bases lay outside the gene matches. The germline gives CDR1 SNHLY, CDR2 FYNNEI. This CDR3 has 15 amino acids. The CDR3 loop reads CASSDRQGGNSPLHF. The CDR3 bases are TGTGCCAGCAGTGACAGACAGGGGGGAAATTCACCCCTCCACTTT.

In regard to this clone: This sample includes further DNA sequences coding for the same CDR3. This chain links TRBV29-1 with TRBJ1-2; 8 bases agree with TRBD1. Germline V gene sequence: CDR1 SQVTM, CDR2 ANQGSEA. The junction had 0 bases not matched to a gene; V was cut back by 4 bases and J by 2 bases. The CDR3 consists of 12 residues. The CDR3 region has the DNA TGCAGCGTTGGACAGGGGAACTATGGCTACACCTTC. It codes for CSVGQGNYGYTF.

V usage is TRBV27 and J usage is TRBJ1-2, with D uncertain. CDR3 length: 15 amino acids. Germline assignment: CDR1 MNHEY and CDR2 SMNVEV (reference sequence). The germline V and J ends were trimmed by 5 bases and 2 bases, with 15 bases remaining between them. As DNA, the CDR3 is TGTGCCAGCAGTGCGGTCCAGACACCGAACTATGGCTACACCTTC. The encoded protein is CASSAVQTPNYGYTF.

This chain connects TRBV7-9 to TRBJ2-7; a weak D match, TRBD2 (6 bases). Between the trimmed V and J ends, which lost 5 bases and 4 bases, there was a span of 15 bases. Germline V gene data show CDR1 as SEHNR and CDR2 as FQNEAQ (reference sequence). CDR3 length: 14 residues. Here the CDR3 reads CASSPRSGGYEQYF. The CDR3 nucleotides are TGTGCCAGCAGCCCTCGTTCTGGGGGGTACGAGCAGTACTTC.

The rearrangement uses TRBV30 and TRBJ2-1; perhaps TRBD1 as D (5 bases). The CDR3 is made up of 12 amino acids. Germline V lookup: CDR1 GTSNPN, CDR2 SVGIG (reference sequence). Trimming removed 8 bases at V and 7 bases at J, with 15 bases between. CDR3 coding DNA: TGTGCCATTCGGGTACGACAGAATGAGCAGTTCTTC. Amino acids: CAIRVRQNEQFF. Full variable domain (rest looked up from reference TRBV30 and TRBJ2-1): SQTIHQWPATLVQPVGSPLSLECTVEGTSNPNLYWYRQAAGRGLQLLFYSVGIGQISSEVPQNLSASRPQDRQFILSSKKLLLSDSGFYLCAIRVRQNEQFFGPGTRLTVL.

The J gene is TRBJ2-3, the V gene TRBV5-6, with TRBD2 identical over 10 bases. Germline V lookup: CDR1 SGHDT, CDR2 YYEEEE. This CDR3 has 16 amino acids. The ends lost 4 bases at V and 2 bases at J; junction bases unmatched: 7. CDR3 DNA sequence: TGTGCCAGCAGCCGGAGAGGACTAGCGGTCACAGATACGCAGTATTTT. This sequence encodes CASSRRGLAVTDTQYF. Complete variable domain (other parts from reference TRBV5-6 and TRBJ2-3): DAGVTQSPTHLIKTRGQQVTLRCSPKSGHDTVSWYQQALGQGPQFIFQYYEEEERQRGNFPDRFSGHQFPNYSSELNVNALLLGDSALYLCASSRRGLAVTDTQYFGPGTRLTVL.